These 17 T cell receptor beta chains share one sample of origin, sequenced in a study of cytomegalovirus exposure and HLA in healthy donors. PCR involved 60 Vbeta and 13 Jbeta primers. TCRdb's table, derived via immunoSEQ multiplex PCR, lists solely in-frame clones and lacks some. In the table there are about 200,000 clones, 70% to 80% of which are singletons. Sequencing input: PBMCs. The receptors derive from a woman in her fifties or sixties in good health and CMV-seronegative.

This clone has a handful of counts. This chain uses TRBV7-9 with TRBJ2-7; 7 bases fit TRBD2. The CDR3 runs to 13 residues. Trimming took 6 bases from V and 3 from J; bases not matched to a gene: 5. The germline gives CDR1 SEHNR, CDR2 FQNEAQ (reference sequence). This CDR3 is CASRPSGGYEQYF. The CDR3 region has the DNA TGTGCCAGCAGGCCCTCGGGGGGCTACGAGCAGTACTTC.

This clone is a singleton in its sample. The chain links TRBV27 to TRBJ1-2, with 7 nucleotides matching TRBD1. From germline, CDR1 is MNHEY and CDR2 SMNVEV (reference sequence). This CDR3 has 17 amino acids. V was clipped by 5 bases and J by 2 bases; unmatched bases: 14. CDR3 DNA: TGTGCCAGCAGTCTCTATCCCCCACGACAGGGAAACTATGGCTACACCTTC. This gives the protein CASSLYPPRQGNYGYTF.

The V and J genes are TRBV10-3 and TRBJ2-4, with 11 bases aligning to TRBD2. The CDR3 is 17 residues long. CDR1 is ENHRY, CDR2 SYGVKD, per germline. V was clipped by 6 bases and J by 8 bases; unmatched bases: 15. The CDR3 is CAISLSLAGGSSDIQYF. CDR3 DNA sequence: TGTGCCATCAGCCTCTCCCTAGCGGGAGGATCGTCGGACATTCAGTACTTC.

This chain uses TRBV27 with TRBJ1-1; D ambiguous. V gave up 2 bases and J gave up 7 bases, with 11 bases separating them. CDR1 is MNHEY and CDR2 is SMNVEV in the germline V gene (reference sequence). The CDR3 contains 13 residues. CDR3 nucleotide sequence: TGTGCCAGCAGTTTAACGGCGGGCCGTGAAGCTTTCTTT. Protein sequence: CASSLTAGREAFF.

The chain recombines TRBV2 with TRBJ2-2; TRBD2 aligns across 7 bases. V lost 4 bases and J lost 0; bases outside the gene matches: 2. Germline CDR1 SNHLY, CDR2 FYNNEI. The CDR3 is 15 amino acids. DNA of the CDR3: TGTGCCAGCAGTGGACTAGCAGCGAACACCGGGGAGCTGTTTTTT. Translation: CASSGLAANTGELFF.

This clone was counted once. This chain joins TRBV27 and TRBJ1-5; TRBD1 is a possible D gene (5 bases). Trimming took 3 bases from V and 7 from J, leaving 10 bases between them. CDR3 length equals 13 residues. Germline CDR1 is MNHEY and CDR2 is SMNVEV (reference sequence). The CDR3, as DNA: TGTGCCAGCAGTTTGGCAGGGCGGCAGCCCCAGCATTTT. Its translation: CASSLAGRQPQHF.

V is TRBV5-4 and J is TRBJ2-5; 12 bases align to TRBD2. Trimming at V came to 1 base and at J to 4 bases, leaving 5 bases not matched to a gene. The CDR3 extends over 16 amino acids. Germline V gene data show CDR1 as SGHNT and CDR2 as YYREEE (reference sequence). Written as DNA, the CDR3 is TGTGCCAGCAGCTTGCCTAGCGGGGGGGCAGGAGAGACCCAGTACTTC. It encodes CASSLPSGGAGETQYF. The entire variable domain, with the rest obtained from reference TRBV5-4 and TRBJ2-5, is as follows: ETGVTQSPTHLIKTRGQQVTLRCSSQSGHNTVSWYQQALGQGPQFIFQYYREEENGRGNFPPRFSGLQFPNYSSELNVNALELDDSALYLCASSLPSGGAGETQYFGPGTRLLVL.

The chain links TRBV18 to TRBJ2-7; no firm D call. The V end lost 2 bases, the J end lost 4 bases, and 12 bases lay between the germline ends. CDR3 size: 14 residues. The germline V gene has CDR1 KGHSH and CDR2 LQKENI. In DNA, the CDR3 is TGTGCCAGCTCACCAGGGCGACGGTTATACGAGCAGTACTTC. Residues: CASSPGRRLYEQYF.

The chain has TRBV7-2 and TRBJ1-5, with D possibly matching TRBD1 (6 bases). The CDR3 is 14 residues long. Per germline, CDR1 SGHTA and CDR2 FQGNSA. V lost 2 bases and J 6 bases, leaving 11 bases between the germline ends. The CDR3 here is CASSLKGDSQPQHF. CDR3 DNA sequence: TGTGCCAGCAGCTTAAAGGGGGATAGTCAGCCCCAGCATTTT.

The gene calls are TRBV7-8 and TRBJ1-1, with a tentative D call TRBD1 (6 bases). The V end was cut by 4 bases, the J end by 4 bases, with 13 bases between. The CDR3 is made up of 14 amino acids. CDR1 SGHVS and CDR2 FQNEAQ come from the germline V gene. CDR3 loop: CASSSPDRFTEAFF. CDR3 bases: TGTGCCAGCAGCTCCCCTGACAGGTTCACTGAAGCTTTCTTT.

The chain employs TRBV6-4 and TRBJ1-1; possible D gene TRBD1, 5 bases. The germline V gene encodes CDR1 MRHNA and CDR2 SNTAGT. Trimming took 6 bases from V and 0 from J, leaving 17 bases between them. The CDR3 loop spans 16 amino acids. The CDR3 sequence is CASRSAGRTMNTEAFF. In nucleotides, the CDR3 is TGTGCCAGCAGGTCGGCGGGGCGTACCATGAACACTGAAGCTTTCTTT.

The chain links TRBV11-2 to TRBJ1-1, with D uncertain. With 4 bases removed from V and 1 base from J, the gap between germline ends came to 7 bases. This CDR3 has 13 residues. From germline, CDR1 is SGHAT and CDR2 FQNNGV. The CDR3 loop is CASSYGPNTEAFF. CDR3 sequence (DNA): TGTGCCAGCAGCTATGGGCCGAACACTGAAGCTTTCTTT.

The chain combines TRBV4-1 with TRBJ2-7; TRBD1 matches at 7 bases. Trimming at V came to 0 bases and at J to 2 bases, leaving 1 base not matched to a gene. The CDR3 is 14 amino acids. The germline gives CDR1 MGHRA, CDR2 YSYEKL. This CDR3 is CASSQEGQPYEQYF. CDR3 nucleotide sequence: TGCGCCAGCAGCCAAGAGGGACAGCCCTACGAGCAGTACTTC.

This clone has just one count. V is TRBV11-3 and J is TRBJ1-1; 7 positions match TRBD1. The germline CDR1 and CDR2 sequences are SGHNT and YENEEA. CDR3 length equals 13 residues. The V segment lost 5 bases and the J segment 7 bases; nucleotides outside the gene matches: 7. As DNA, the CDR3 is TGTGCCAGCAGCCCTATGGGACAGTTTGAAGCTTTCTTT. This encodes CASSPMGQFEAFF.

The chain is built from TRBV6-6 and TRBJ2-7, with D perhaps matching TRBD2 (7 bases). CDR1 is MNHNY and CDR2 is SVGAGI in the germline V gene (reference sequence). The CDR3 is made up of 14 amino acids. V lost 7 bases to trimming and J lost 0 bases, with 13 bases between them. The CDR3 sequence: CASKGGGPSYEQYF. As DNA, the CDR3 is TGTGCCAGCAAAGGGGGAGGGCCCTCCTACGAGCAGTACTTC.

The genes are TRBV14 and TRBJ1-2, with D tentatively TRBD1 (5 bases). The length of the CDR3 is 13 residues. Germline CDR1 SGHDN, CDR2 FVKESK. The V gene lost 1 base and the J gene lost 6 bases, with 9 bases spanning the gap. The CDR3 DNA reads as TGTGCCAGCAGCCAAGCCAGGGTTCATGGCTACACCTTC. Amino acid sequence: CASSQARVHGYTF.

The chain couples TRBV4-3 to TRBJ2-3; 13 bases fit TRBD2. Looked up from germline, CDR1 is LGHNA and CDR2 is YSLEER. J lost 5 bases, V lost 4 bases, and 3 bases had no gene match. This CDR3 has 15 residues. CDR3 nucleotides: TGCGCCAGCAGCCCGACTAGCGGGAGGATAGATACGCAGTATTTT. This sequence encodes CASSPTSGRIDTQYF.